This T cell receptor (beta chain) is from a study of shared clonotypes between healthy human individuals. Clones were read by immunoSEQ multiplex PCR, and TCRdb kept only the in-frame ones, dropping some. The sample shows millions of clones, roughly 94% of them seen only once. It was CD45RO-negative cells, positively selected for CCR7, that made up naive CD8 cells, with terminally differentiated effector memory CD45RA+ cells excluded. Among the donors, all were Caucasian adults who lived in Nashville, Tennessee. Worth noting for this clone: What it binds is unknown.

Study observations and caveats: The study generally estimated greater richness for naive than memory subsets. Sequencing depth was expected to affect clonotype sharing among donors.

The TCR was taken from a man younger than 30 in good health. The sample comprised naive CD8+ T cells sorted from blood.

This chain's CDR3 is CASSEAVAYEQYF. CDR3 coding DNA: TGTGCCAGCAGTGAGGCGGTGGCCTACGAGCAGTACTTC. The chain recombines TRBV2 with TRBJ2-7; D remains unclear. From germline, CDR1 is SNHLY and CDR2 FYNNEI. V was cut by 3 bases and J by 2 bases, with 8 bases left in between. The CDR3 has 13 residues.